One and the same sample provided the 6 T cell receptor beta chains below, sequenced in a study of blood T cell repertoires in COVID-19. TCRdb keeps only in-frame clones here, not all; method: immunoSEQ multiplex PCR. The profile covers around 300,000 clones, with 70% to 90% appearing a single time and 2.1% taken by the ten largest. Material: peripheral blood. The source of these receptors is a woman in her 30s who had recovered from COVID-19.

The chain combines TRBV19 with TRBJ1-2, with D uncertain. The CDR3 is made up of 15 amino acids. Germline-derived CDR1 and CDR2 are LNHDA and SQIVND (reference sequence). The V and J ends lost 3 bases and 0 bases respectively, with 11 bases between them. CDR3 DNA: TGTGCCAGTAGTATTTTCGTTGCGGCTAACTATGGCTACACCTTC. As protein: CASSIFVAANYGYTF.

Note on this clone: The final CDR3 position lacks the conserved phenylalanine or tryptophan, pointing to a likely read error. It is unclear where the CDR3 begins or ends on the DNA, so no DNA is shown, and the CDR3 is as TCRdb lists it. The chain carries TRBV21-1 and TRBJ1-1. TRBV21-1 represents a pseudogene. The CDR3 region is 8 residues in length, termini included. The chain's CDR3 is CASSKPFL.

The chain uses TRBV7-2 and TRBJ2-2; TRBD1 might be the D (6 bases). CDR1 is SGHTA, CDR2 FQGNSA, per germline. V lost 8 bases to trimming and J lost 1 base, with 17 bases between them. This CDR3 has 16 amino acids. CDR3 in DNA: TGTGCCAGCTTGTCCCCGCACAGGGAGAACACCGGGGAGCTGTTTTTT. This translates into CASLSPHRENTGELFF.

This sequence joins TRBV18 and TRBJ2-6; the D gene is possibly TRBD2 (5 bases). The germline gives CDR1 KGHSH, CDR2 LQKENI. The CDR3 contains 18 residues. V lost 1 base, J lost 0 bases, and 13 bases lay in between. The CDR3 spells CASSPQTGVTSGANVLTF. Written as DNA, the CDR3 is TGTGCCAGCTCACCACAAACCGGGGTCACCTCTGGGGCCAACGTCCTGACTTTC.

CDR3 in amino acids: CAAGTSLGNEQFF. CDR3 DNA: TGTGCCGCGGGGACCTCGCTGGGGAATGAGCAGTTCTTC. The chain has TRBV19 and TRBJ2-1; D may be TRBD2 (6 bases). V was clipped by 11 bases and J by 7 bases, with 18 bases between them. This CDR3 contains 13 residues. Per germline, CDR1 LNHDA and CDR2 SQIVND (reference sequence).

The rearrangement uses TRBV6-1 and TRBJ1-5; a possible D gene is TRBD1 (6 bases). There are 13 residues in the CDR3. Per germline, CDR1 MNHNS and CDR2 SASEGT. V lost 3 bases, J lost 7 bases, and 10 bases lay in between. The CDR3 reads CASSDLGAQPQHF. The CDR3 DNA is TGTGCCAGCAGTGACCTGGGGGCGCAGCCCCAGCATTTT.